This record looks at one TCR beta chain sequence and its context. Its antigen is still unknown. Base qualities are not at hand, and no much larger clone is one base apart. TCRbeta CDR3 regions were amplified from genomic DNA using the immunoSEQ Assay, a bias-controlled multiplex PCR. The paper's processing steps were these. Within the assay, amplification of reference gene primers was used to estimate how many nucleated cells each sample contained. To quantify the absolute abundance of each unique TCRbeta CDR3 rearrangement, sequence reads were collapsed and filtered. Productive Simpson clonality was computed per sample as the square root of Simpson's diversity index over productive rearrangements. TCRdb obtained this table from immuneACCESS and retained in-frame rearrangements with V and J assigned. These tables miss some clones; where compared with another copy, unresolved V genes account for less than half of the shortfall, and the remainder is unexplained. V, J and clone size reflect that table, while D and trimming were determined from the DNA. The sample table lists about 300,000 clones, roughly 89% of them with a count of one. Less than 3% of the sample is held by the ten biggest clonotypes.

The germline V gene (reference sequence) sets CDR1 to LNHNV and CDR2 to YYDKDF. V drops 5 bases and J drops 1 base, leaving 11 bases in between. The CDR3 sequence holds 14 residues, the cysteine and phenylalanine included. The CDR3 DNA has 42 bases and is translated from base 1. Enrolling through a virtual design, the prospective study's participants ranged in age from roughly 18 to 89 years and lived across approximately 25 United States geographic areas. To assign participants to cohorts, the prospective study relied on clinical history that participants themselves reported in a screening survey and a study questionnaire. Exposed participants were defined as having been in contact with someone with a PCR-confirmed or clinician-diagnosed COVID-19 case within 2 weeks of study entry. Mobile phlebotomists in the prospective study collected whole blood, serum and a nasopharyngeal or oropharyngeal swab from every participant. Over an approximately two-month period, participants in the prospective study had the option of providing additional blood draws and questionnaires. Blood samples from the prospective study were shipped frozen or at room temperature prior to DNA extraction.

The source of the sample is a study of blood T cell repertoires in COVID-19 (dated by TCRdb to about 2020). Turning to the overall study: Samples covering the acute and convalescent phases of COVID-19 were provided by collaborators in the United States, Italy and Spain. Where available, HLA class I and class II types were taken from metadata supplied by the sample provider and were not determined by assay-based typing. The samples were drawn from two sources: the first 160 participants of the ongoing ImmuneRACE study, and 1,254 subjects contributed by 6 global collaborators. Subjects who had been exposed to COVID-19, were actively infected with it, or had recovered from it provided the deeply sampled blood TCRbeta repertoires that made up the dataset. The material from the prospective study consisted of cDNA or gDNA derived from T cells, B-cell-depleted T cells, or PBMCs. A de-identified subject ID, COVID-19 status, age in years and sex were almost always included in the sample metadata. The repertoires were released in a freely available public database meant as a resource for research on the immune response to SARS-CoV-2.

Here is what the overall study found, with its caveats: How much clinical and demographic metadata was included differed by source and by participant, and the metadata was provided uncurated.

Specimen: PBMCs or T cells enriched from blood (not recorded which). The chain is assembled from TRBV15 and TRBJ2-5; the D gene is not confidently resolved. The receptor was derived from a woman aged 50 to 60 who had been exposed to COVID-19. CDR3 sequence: CATSPRPFQETQYF. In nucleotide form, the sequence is TGTGCCACCAGCCCGAGGCCGTTCCAAGAGACCCAGTACTTC.